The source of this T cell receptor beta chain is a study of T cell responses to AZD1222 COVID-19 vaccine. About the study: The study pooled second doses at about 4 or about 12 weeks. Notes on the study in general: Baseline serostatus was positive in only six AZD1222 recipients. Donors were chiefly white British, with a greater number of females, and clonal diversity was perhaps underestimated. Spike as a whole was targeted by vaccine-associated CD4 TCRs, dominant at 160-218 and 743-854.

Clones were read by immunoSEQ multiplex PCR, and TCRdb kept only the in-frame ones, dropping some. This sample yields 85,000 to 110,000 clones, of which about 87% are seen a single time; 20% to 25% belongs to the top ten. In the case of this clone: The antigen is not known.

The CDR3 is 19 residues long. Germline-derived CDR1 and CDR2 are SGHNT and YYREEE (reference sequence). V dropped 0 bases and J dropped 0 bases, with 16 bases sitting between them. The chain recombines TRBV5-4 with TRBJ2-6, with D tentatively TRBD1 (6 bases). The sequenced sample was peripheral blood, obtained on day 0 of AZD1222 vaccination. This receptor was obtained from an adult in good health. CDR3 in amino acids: CASSLAYRQGLSGANVLTF. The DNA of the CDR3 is TGTGCCAGCAGCTTGGCCTATCGGCAGGGGCTCTCTGGGGCCAACGTCCTGACTTTC.